In its sample, the clone carrying this T cell receptor (beta chain) was seen many times. The sample is drawn from a study of regulatory T cells in long-lasting Graves disease. The TCR beta library used iRepertoire HTBI primers with Arm-PCR amplification of CDR3. One entry per CDR3 protein, called by TCRdb with MiXCR from the multiplex PCR reads. The sample consists of 400,000 to 450,000 distinct CDR3 sequences, 20% to 30% of them appearing once. Time point meaning: persistent/refractory GD, antithyroid drugs over 5 years with positive TRAb. Preparation of the TCR library used RNA extracted from PBMCs. Trimming pared 3 bases from V and 4 bases from J, leaving 7 bases between. Germline values: CDR1 SNHLY, CDR2 FYNNEI. CDR3 length: 13 residues.

Sample: peripheral blood mononuclear cells (PBMCs), taken when the disease was refractory, from a patient treated with antithyroid drugs. The TCR originated in a female donor with Graves disease. V usage is TRBV2 and J usage is TRBJ1-5; no reliable D call. CDR3 sequence (DNA): TGTGCCAGCAGTGAGGGGAGAAATCAGCCCCAGCATTTT. Translation gives CASSEGRNQPQHF.